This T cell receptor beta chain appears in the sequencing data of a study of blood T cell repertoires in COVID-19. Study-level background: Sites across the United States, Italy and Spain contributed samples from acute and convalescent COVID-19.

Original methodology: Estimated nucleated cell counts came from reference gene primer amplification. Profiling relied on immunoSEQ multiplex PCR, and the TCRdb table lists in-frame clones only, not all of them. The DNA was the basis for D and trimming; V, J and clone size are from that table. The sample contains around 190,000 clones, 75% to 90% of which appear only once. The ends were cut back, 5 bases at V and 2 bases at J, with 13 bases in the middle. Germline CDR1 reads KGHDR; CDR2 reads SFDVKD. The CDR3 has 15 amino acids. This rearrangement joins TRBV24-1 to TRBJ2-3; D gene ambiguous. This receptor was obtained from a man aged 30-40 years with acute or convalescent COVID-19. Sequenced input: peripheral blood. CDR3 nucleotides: TGTGCCACCAGTGGAGGAAACGGTCCCACAGATACGCAGTATTTT. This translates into CATSGGNGPTDTQYF.